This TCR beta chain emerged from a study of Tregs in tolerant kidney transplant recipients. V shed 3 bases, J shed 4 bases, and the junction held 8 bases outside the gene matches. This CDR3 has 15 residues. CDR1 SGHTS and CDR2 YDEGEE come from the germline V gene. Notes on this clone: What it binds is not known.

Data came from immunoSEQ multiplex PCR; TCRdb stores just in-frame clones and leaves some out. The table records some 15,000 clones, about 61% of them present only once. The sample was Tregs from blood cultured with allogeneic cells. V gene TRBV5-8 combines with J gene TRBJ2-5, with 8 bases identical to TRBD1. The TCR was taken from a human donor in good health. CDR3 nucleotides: TGTGCCAGCAGCTCTGGACAGGGCGGGCGAGAGACCCAGTACTTC. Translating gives CASSSGQGGRETQYF.